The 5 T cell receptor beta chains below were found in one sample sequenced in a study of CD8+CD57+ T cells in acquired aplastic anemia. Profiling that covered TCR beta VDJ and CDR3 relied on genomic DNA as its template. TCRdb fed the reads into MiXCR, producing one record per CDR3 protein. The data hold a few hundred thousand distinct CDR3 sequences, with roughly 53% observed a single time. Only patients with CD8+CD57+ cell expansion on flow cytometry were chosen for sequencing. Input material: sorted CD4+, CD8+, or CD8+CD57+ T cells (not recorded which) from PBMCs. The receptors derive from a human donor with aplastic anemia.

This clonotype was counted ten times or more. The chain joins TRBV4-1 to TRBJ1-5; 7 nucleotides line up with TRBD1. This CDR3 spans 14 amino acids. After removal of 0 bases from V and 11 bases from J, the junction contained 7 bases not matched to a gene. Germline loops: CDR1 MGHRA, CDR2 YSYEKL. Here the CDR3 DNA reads TGCGCCAGCAGCCAAGAGACAGGGAGTTGGTCCCAGCATTTT. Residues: CASSQETGSWSQHF.

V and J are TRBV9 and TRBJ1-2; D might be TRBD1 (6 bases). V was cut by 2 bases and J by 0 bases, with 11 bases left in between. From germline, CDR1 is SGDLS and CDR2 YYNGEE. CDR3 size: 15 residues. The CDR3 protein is CASSVYREPNYGYTF. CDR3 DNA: TGTGCCAGCAGCGTGTACAGGGAGCCTAACTATGGCTACACCTTC.

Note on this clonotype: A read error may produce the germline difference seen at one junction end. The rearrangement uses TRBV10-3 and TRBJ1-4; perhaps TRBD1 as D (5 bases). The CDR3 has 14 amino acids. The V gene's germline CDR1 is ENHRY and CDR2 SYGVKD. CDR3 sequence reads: CAISDQGVSEKLFF. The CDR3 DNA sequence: TGTGCCATCAGTGACCAGGGTGTGAGTGAAAAGCTGTTTTTT.

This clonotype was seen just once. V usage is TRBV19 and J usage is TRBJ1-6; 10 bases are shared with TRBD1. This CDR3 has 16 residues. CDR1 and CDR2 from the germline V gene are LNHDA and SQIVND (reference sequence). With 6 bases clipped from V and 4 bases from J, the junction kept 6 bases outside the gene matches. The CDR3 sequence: CASSQRDRGYNSPLHF. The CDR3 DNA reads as TGTGCCAGTAGCCAACGGGACAGGGGATATAATTCACCCCTCCACTTT.

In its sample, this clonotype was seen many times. CDR3 in amino acids: CASSAREQETQYF. The CDR3 DNA reads TGCGCCAGCAGCGCCAGAGAACAAGAGACCCAGTACTTC. This sequence joins TRBV5-1 and TRBJ2-5; D is ambiguous. The CDR3 covers 13 residues. The V gene's germline CDR1 is SGHRS and CDR2 YFSETQ. Trimming removed 4 bases from V and 2 bases from J, with 9 bases in between.